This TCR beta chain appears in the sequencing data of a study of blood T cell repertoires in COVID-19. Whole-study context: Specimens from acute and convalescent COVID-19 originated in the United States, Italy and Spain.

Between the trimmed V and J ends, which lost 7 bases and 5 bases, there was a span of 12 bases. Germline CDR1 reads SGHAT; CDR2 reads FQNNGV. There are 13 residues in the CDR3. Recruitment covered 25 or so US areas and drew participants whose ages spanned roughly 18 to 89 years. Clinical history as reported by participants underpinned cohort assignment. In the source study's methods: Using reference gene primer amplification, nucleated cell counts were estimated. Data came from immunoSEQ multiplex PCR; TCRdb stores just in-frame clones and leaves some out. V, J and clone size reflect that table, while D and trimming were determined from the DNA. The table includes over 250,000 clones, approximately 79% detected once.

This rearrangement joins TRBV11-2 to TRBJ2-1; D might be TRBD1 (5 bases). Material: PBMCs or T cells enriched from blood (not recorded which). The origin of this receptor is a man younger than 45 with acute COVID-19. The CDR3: CASTRVAHNEQFF. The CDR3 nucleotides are TGTGCCAGCACCAGGGTGGCCCACAATGAGCAGTTCTTC.